This T cell receptor beta chain was profiled in a study of T cell responses to AZD1222 COVID-19 vaccine (dated by TCRdb to the early 2020s). Regarding the research as a whole: AZD1222 recipients given second doses at about 4 weeks or at about 12 weeks were pooled, since spike-specific TCR depth and breadth were not found to differ between the two schedules. Trial participants were enrolled by age into 18-55, 56-69 and 70-plus year subgroups, with 148, 28 and 57 TCR-sequenced participants respectively. TCR sequencing covered more than 230 trial participants: approximately 200 given two doses of AZD1222 and 26 given two doses of MenACWY control vaccine.

The paper's findings and limits, for the study overall: The 56-69-year group was small, and its depth increase did not reach significance, likely because of low power. Conclusions about previously exposed vaccinees are limited, since just five to seven AZD1222 recipients were seropositive for SARS-CoV-2 at baseline. Reportedly, almost half of the unique spike-specific TCRs recognized epitopes lying outside the regions that are mutated in the B.1.351 and B.1.1.7 variants. After two AZD1222 doses, spike-specific TCR breadth and depth were significantly higher than at day 0 and than in MenACWY recipients. No day 14 peak-response samples were available, so repertoires were characterized only after the peak T cell response. Most participants were white British and females outnumbered males, and the authors suggested that clonal diversity may have been underestimated. Vaccine-associated CD4 TCRs spanned the whole spike protein, with dominant responses in regions 160-218 and 743-854.

In regard to this clone: The specificity of this receptor is unknown. No much larger clone exists at a distance of one base, and base qualities are not known.

Explained via the paper, the time point label denotes: baseline before first vaccination. Vaccinee samples came from UK trials COV001 and COV002, including a single-blind randomized controlled phase 2/3 trial of AZD1222 (ChAdOx1 nCoV-19) in healthy adults. For TCRbeta chain sequencing, PBMC samples were collected from trial participants at day 0 and at day 28 after the second dose. The CDR3 regions of human TCRbeta chains were subjected to immunosequencing. Per the authors' processing: Repertoire TCRs were checked for matches against a reference library of SARS-CoV-2-specific TCRs that had been generated using the MIRA antigen-specificity platform. Breadth was defined as the fraction of unique TCRs that were SARS-CoV-2-associated. Depth was defined as the fraction of total T cells that were SARS-CoV-2-associated. Each spike-specific TCR was assigned to its reactive spike region and to a CD4 or CD8 class using the MIRA data. Log10-transformed breadth and depth values were compared by one-way ANOVA with Sidak's multiple comparisons tests. TCRdb provides this immuneACCESS table in a form limited to in-frame rearrangements. Some clones are lacking; in checked studies, under half of them reflect an unresolved V gene, and why the rest are absent is not known. V and J calls and clone size are those listed in that table; D and trimming were worked out from the DNA. This sample holds about 200,000 clones; roughly 88% were observed only once. Clones ranked in the top ten supply around 8% of the sample.

The clonotype comes from an adult in good health. The sequencing used peripheral blood, collected on day 0 of AZD1222 vaccination.

CDR3 region: CSASTGGQNTEAFF. The base sequence is TGCAGTGCGAGTACAGGGGGCCAGAACACTGAAGCTTTCTTT. This chain is built from TRBV20-1 and TRBJ1-1; 9 bases in between match TRBD1. CDR1 and CDR2 were assigned from the germline V gene (reference sequence) as DFQATT and SNEGSKA. There are 14 amino acids in the CDR3, from cysteine to phenylalanine inclusive. Left in the record is the CDR3 DNA by itself, 42 bases read in frame from the first base. Compared with germline, V lacks 6 bases and J lacks 1 base; bases without a gene match: 6.